These T cell receptor beta chains were read from a single sample in a study of glioma-infiltrating T cells. TCRdb reanalysed the multiplex PCR reads using MiXCR and keeps one entry per CDR3 protein. Here the sample spans around 190,000 distinct CDR3 sequences, over 25% being singletons. Sequenced material: glioma tissue, nonneoplastic brain tissue, or PBMCs (not recorded which). The receptors originated from a human donor with low-grade glioma or glioblastoma, undergoing nonglioma brain surgery, or in good health (not recorded which). Each CDR3 is given with its conserved first and last residue. The order of the fields is CDR3 length, clone size, D gene, J gene, V gene, CDR3 DNA, CDR3 protein. A D gene is named only where the DNA matches it firmly. The size field is filled for only some rows; it gives once, few, many or a size class.

cdr3_length: 14; clone_size: .; d_call: TRBD2; j_call: TRBJ2-1; v_call: TRBV12-3/TRBV12-4; cdr3_nt: TGTGCCAGCAGTACCGGGACTAAGGGTAATGAGCAGTTCTTC; cdr3_aa: CASSTGTKGNEQFF
cdr3_length: 16; clone_size: many; d_call: .; j_call: TRBJ2-5; v_call: TRBV7-2; cdr3_nt: TGTGCCAGCAGCTTAGTAACCTCGGGGTGGGGAGAGACCCAGTACTTC; cdr3_aa: CASSLVTSGWGETQYF
cdr3_length: 14; clone_size: .; d_call: .; j_call: TRBJ2-6; v_call: TRBV27; cdr3_nt: TGTGCCAGCACCATATCCTCTCTGGCCAACGTCCTGACTTTC; cdr3_aa: CASTISSLANVLTF
cdr3_length: 21; clone_size: .; d_call: TRBD1; j_call: TRBJ2-6; v_call: TRBV6-9; cdr3_nt: TGTGCCAGCAGTTATTTACCGAGTTTAACAGGGGGCTACTCTGGGGCCAACGTCCTGACTTTC; cdr3_aa: CASSYLPSLTGGYSGANVLTF
cdr3_length: 16; clone_size: many; d_call: .; j_call: TRBJ2-7; v_call: TRBV4-1; cdr3_nt: TGCGCCAGCAGCCGCTCTGGGGGGACAGTTTTTTACGAGCAGTACTTC; cdr3_aa: CASSRSGGTVFYEQYF
cdr3_length: 15; clone_size: .; d_call: TRBD1; j_call: TRBJ2-5; v_call: TRBV27; cdr3_nt: TGTGCCAGCAGACCGGGACAGGGGGGGAGAGAGACCCAGTACTTC; cdr3_aa: CASRPGQGGRETQYF
cdr3_length: 15; clone_size: many; d_call: TRBD1; j_call: TRBJ2-7; v_call: TRBV20-1; cdr3_nt: TGCAGTGCTAGACCGAGGGGAACAGGGGGTTTGGAGCAGTACTTC; cdr3_aa: CSARPRGTGGLEQYF
cdr3_length: 12; clone_size: .; d_call: .; j_call: TRBJ1-1; v_call: TRBV5-6; cdr3_nt: TGTGCCAGCAGCTCCCAGCGCACTGAAGCTTTCTTT; cdr3_aa: CASSSQRTEAFF
cdr3_length: 15; clone_size: many; d_call: .; j_call: TRBJ2-6; v_call: TRBV6-1; cdr3_nt: TGTGCCAGCAGTGAGGAGGTCTCTGGGGCCAACGTCCTGACTTTC; cdr3_aa: CASSEEVSGANVLTF
cdr3_length: 16; clone_size: many; d_call: .; j_call: TRBJ2-7; v_call: TRBV7-6; cdr3_nt: TGTGCCAGCAGCTTAGTATCCGGGGGCGAGGGTTACGAGCAGTACTTC; cdr3_aa: CASSLVSGGEGYEQYF
cdr3_length: 11; clone_size: many; d_call: .; j_call: TRBJ2-3; v_call: TRBV20-1; cdr3_nt: TGCAGGGGGACTCGGAGGGCCACGCAGTATTTT; cdr3_aa: CRGTRRATQYF
cdr3_length: 13; clone_size: many; d_call: .; j_call: TRBJ1-5; v_call: TRBV20-1; cdr3_nt: TGCAGTGCCTATGAATTTAGCAATCAGCCCCAGCATTTT; cdr3_aa: CSAYEFSNQPQHF
cdr3_length: 14; clone_size: once; d_call: .; j_call: TRBJ1-6; v_call: TRBV27; cdr3_nt: TGTGCCAGCAGCCTCGGGGTCCCGACTTCGCCCCTCCACTTT; cdr3_aa: CASSLGVPTSPLHF
cdr3_length: 15; clone_size: .; d_call: .; j_call: TRBJ2-7; v_call: TRBV30; cdr3_nt: TGTGCCTGGAGGGGGGGGCAGGCCAGATCCTACGAGCAGTACTTC; cdr3_aa: CAWRGGQARSYEQYF
cdr3_length: 16; clone_size: .; d_call: .; j_call: TRBJ1-3; v_call: TRBV20-1; cdr3_nt: TGCAGTGCTTACCGGGGCCAGGGATTCTCTGGAAACGCCATATATTTT; cdr3_aa: CSAYRGQGFSGNAIYF
cdr3_length: 16; clone_size: many; d_call: TRBD1; j_call: TRBJ1-1; v_call: TRBV6-1; cdr3_nt: TGTGCCAGCAGATACCGGGACAGGGGGTTGAACACTGAAGCTTTCTTT; cdr3_aa: CASRYRDRGLNTEAFF
cdr3_length: 16; clone_size: .; d_call: TRBD1; j_call: TRBJ1-4; v_call: TRBV5-8; cdr3_nt: TGTGCCAGCAGCTTGAGGGGGACAGGGGACCGGGAAAAACTGTTTTTT; cdr3_aa: CASSLRGTGDREKLFF
cdr3_length: 16; clone_size: .; d_call: TRBD2; j_call: TRBJ2-7; v_call: TRBV12-5; cdr3_nt: TGTGCTAGTGGTTTGGTACGAGCTAGCGGGAGATCCGAGCAGTACTTC; cdr3_aa: CASGLVRASGRSEQYF
cdr3_length: 13; clone_size: once; d_call: .; j_call: TRBJ2-3; v_call: TRBV29-1; cdr3_nt: TGCAGCGTTGATGAGAGGGGCACAGATACGCAGTATTTT; cdr3_aa: CSVDERGTDTQYF
cdr3_length: 14; clone_size: many; d_call: .; j_call: TRBJ1-2; v_call: TRBV28; cdr3_nt: TGTGCCAGCAGTTTTAGGTCCCGGTTGGTTGGCTACACCTTC; cdr3_aa: CASSFRSRLVGYTF
cdr3_length: 15; clone_size: .; d_call: .; j_call: TRBJ1-2; v_call: TRBV5-4; cdr3_nt: TGTGCCAGCGAGGGCAGAAACCAGCCTAACTATGGCTACACCTTC; cdr3_aa: CASEGRNQPNYGYTF
cdr3_length: 15; clone_size: once; d_call: .; j_call: TRBJ1-2; v_call: TRBV12-3/TRBV12-4; cdr3_nt: TGTGGCAGCAGTTTAACACTGGGACAATACTATGGCTACACCTTC; cdr3_aa: CGSSLTLGQYYGYTF
cdr3_length: 16; clone_size: few; d_call: .; j_call: TRBJ2-1; v_call: TRBV19; cdr3_nt: TGTGCCAGTAGTATATCCGGGGGAGGCAGGTACAATGAGCAGTTCTTC; cdr3_aa: CASSISGGGRYNEQFF
cdr3_length: 14; clone_size: many; d_call: .; j_call: TRBJ1-1; v_call: TRBV6-2/TRBV6-3; cdr3_nt: TGTGCCAGCACGCTACGTCCGGGGGGCACTGAAGCTTTCTTT; cdr3_aa: CASTLRPGGTEAFF
cdr3_length: 15; clone_size: many; d_call: TRBD2; j_call: TRBJ2-5; v_call: TRBV20-1; cdr3_nt: TGCAGTGCAGATGGACTAGCGGGAGTCGGGGAGACCCAGTACTTC; cdr3_aa: CSADGLAGVGETQYF
cdr3_length: 16; clone_size: .; d_call: .; j_call: TRBJ2-2; v_call: TRBV27; cdr3_nt: TGTGCCTGCAGTTTAGGCATAGGGCTTGGCACAGGGGAGCTGTTTTTT; cdr3_aa: CACSLGIGLGTGELFF
cdr3_length: 14; clone_size: .; d_call: TRBD2; j_call: TRBJ2-7; v_call: TRBV5-1; cdr3_nt: TGCGCCAGCCGTGCGGGAGGGATAACCTACGGGCAGTACTTC; cdr3_aa: CASRAGGITYGQYF
cdr3_length: 13; clone_size: .; d_call: TRBD1; j_call: TRBJ2-7; v_call: TRBV20-1; cdr3_nt: TGCATTTCAACGACAGGGGGTCCCTACGAGCAGTACTTC; cdr3_aa: CISTTGGPYEQYF
cdr3_length: 18; clone_size: many; d_call: .; j_call: TRBJ2-7; v_call: TRBV4-1; cdr3_nt: TGCGCCAGCAGCCAAGATGTGTCTAGCGTCTATGGGAACTACGAGCAGTACTTC; cdr3_aa: CASSQDVSSVYGNYEQYF
cdr3_length: 14; clone_size: many; d_call: .; j_call: TRBJ1-1; v_call: TRBV6-1; cdr3_nt: TGTGCCAGCAGTGCTACAGTCCAAAACACTGAAGCTTTCTTT; cdr3_aa: CASSATVQNTEAFF
cdr3_length: 14; clone_size: few; d_call: .; j_call: TRBJ2-7; v_call: TRBV19; cdr3_nt: TGTGCCAGTAGCCGACCCGACGCAGCCTACGAGCAGTACTTC; cdr3_aa: CASSRPDAAYEQYF
cdr3_length: 20; clone_size: many; d_call: TRBD2; j_call: TRBJ2-1; v_call: TRBV24-1; cdr3_nt: TGTGCCACCAGTGATAGTAGGACTAGCGGGACTATAAGCTCCTACAATGAGCAGTTCTTC; cdr3_aa: CATSDSRTSGTISSYNEQFF
cdr3_length: 13; clone_size: many; d_call: TRBD2; j_call: TRBJ2-3; v_call: TRBV20-1; cdr3_nt: TGCAGTGCTACTAGCGGTAGCACAGATACGCAGTATTTT; cdr3_aa: CSATSGSTDTQYF
cdr3_length: 16; clone_size: many; d_call: TRBD2; j_call: TRBJ2-1; v_call: TRBV7-8; cdr3_nt: TGTGCCAGCAGCTTAGCGGACGGGAGGGCTAGGAATGAGCAGTTCTTC; cdr3_aa: CASSLADGRARNEQFF
cdr3_length: 15; clone_size: many; d_call: .; j_call: TRBJ2-3; v_call: TRBV5-4; cdr3_nt: TGTGCCAGCAGCTTCACCGGGAGAGCTCTAGATACGCAGTATTTT; cdr3_aa: CASSFTGRALDTQYF
cdr3_length: 15; clone_size: many; d_call: .; j_call: TRBJ2-5; v_call: TRBV4-3; cdr3_nt: TGCGCCAGCAGCCAAGTTTCGGACAGCCAAGAGACCCAGTACTTC; cdr3_aa: CASSQVSDSQETQYF
cdr3_length: 14; clone_size: .; d_call: TRBD1; j_call: TRBJ2-1; v_call: TRBV7-9; cdr3_nt: TGTGCCAGCAGCGACAACAGGGGTAACAATGGGCAGTTCTTC; cdr3_aa: CASSDNRGNNGQFF
cdr3_length: 14; clone_size: few; d_call: TRBD1; j_call: TRBJ2-1; v_call: TRBV6-2/TRBV6-3; cdr3_nt: TGTGCCAGCAGTACCGGGACAGGGGGGGGTGAGCAGTTCTTC; cdr3_aa: CASSTGTGGGEQFF
cdr3_length: 15; clone_size: .; d_call: .; j_call: TRBJ2-2; v_call: TRBV5-1; cdr3_nt: TGCGCCAGCACTAAGGGAGTTTTGAGCACCGGGGAGCTGTTTTTT; cdr3_aa: CASTKGVLSTGELFF
cdr3_length: 13; clone_size: .; d_call: .; j_call: TRBJ1-2; v_call: TRBV5-8; cdr3_nt: TGTGCCACCCGCGCCCGGGGGAACTATGGCTACACCTTC; cdr3_aa: CATRARGNYGYTF
cdr3_length: 13; clone_size: .; d_call: TRBD1; j_call: TRBJ2-7; v_call: TRBV6-6; cdr3_nt: TGTGCCAGCGGAGGGGACAGGGGGTACGAGCAGTACTTC; cdr3_aa: CASGGDRGYEQYF
cdr3_length: 13; clone_size: .; d_call: .; j_call: TRBJ2-5; v_call: TRBV4-1; cdr3_nt: TGCGCCAGCAGCCAAACGGATCGAGAGACCCAGTACTTC; cdr3_aa: CASSQTDRETQYF
cdr3_length: 17; clone_size: many; d_call: .; j_call: TRBJ2-3; v_call: TRBV7-2; cdr3_nt: TGTGCCAGCAGCTGGGGGGTGCCTAGCGCCCCAGCAGATACGCAGTATTTT; cdr3_aa: CASSWGVPSAPADTQYF
cdr3_length: 15; clone_size: many; d_call: .; j_call: TRBJ1-5; v_call: TRBV6-6; cdr3_nt: TGTGCCAGCAGTTACGGGGAGCGGAGCAATCAGCCCCAGCATTTT; cdr3_aa: CASSYGERSNQPQHF
cdr3_length: 17; clone_size: once; d_call: TRBD2; j_call: TRBJ2-2; v_call: TRBV4-3; cdr3_nt: TGCGCCAGCAGCCAAGACCCTAGCGGGGGAAACACCGGGGAGCTGTTTTTT; cdr3_aa: CASSQDPSGGNTGELFF
cdr3_length: 14; clone_size: many; d_call: .; j_call: TRBJ1-2; v_call: TRBV27; cdr3_nt: TGTGCCAGCAGTTTAAGGGGATCAGCGGGCGGCTACACCTTC; cdr3_aa: CASSLRGSAGGYTF
cdr3_length: 16; clone_size: many; d_call: TRBD1; j_call: TRBJ2-4; v_call: TRBV5-4; cdr3_nt: TGTGCCAGCAGCGCTACTCCGACAGGGGGCGAAAACATTCAGTACTTC; cdr3_aa: CASSATPTGGENIQYF
cdr3_length: 14; clone_size: .; d_call: TRBD2; j_call: TRBJ2-1; v_call: TRBV3-1; cdr3_nt: TGTGCCAGCAGCCCGACTAGCGGGGCCAATGAGCAGTTCTTC; cdr3_aa: CASSPTSGANEQFF
cdr3_length: 16; clone_size: .; d_call: TRBD2; j_call: TRBJ2-5; v_call: TRBV5-1; cdr3_nt: TGCGCCAGCGGCACGGCTCTAGCGGGAGCAACAGAGACCCAGTACTTC; cdr3_aa: CASGTALAGATETQYF
cdr3_length: 15; clone_size: many; d_call: .; j_call: TRBJ2-3; v_call: TRBV7-2; cdr3_nt: TGTGCCAGCAGCTTGGTCACGGGCCCCACAGATACGCAGTATTTT; cdr3_aa: CASSLVTGPTDTQYF
cdr3_length: 16; clone_size: .; d_call: .; j_call: TRBJ1-6; v_call: TRBV20-1; cdr3_nt: TGCAGTGCCCCAGAGACAGAGAGCTCCTATAATTCACCCCTCCACTTT; cdr3_aa: CSAPETESSYNSPLHF
cdr3_length: 16; clone_size: many; d_call: .; j_call: TRBJ2-7; v_call: TRBV6-1; cdr3_nt: TGTGCCAGCAGTTATATCCCTAGCTGGAGCCAGTACGAGCAGTACTTC; cdr3_aa: CASSYIPSWSQYEQYF
cdr3_length: 17; clone_size: once; d_call: .; j_call: TRBJ2-7; v_call: TRBV6-2/TRBV6-3; cdr3_nt: TGTGTTAGCAGTTACTCGGGGCTTGCCGGACGTTCCTACGAGCAGTACTTC; cdr3_aa: CVSSYSGLAGRSYEQYF
cdr3_length: 13; clone_size: .; d_call: .; j_call: TRBJ2-7; v_call: TRBV20-1; cdr3_nt: TGCAGTGCCCAGCGGAGGGAGGCCTACGAGCAGTACTTC; cdr3_aa: CSAQRREAYEQYF
cdr3_length: 15; clone_size: many; d_call: .; j_call: TRBJ1-4; v_call: TRBV4-1; cdr3_nt: TGCGCCAGCAGCCAATCGAGGGCTCCTAATGAAAAACTGTTTTTT; cdr3_aa: CASSQSRAPNEKLFF
cdr3_length: 14; clone_size: many; d_call: .; j_call: TRBJ1-4; v_call: TRBV20-1; cdr3_nt: TGCAGTGCCCTAATCAAAAAGGGCGATGAAAAACTGTTTTTT; cdr3_aa: CSALIKKGDEKLFF
cdr3_length: 14; clone_size: many; d_call: TRBD1; j_call: TRBJ2-3; v_call: TRBV5-4; cdr3_nt: TGTGCCAGCAACTCAGGGGGCGAAACAGATACGCAGTATTTT; cdr3_aa: CASNSGGETDTQYF
cdr3_length: 13; clone_size: .; d_call: TRBD1; j_call: TRBJ1-2; v_call: TRBV7-3; cdr3_nt: TGTGCCAGCAGCCAGACAGGGGACTATGGCGACACCTTC; cdr3_aa: CASSQTGDYGDTF